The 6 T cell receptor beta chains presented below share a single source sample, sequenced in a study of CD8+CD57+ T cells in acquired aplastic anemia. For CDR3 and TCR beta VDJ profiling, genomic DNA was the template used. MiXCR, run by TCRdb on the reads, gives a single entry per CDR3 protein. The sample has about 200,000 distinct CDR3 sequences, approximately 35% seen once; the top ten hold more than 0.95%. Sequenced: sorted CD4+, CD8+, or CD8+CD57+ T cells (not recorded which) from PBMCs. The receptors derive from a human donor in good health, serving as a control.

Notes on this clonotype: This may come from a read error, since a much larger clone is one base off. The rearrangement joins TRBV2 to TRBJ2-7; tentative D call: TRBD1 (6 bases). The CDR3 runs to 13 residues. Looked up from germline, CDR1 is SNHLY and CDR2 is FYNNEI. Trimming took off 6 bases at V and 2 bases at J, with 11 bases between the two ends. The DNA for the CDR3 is TGTGCCAGCAGCTTGGGGGCTACCTACGAGCAGTACTTC. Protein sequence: CASSLGATYEQYF.

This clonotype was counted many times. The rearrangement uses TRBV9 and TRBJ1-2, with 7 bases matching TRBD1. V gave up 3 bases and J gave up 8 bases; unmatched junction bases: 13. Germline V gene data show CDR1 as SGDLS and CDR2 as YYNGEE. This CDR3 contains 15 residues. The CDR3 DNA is TGTGCCAGCAGCGCGCAGGAAGGGGGCTTACTGGGCTACACCTTC. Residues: CASSAQEGGLLGYTF.

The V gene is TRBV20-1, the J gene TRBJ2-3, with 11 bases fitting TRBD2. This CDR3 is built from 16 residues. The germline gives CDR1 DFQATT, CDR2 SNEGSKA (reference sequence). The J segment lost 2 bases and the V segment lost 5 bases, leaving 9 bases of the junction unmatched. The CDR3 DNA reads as TGCAGTGCTGAGACCCGACTAGCGGGGCCCACAGATACGCAGTATTTT. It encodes CSAETRLAGPTDTQYF.

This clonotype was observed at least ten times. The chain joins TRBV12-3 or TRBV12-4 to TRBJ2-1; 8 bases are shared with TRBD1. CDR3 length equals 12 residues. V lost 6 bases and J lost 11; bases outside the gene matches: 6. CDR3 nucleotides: TGTGCCAGCAGCGCGCAGGGGGCCAAGCAGTTCTTC. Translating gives CASSAQGAKQFF.

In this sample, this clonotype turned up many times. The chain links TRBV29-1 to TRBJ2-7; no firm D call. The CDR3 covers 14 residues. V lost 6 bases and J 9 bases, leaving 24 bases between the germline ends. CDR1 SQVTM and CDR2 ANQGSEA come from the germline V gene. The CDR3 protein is CSVKSLLDPFGQYF. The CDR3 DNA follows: TGCAGCGTGAAAAGTCTCCTGGACCCTTTTGGGCAGTACTTC.

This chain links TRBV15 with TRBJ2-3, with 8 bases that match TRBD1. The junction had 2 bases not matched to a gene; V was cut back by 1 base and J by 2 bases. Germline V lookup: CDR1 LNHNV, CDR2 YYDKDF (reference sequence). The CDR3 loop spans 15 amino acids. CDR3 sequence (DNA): TGTGCCACCAGCAGAGGACAGGGGCCCACAGATACGCAGTATTTT. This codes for CATSRGQGPTDTQYF.